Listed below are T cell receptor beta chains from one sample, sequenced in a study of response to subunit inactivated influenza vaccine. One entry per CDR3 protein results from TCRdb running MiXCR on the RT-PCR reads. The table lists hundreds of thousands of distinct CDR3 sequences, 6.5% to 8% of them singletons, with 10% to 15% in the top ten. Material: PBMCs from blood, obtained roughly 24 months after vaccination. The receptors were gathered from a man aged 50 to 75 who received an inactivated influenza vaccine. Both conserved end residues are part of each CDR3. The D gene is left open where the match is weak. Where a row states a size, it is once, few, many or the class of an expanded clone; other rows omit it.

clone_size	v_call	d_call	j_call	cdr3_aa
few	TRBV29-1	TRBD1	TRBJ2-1	CSGIGTVSLGQFF
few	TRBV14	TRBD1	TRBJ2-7	CASSHPGTGRNEQYF
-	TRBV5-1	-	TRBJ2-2	CASSLDGGRTGELFF
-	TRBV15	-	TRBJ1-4	CATSRDLANEKLFF
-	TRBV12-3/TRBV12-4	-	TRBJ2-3	CASRGGQSDTQYF
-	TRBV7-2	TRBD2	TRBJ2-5	CASSLALGLAGGPQETQYF
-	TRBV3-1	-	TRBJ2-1	CASSQGAKNEQFF
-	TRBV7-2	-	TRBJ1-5	CASSLGVEFQPQHF
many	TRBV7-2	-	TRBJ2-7	CASSLSVTQSYEQYF
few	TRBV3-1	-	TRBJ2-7	CASSPTGKVAEQYF
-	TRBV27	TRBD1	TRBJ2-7	CASSLQGEVYEQYF
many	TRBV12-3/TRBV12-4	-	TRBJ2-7	CASSFTGPYEQYF
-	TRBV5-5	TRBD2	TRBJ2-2	CASRVGLADNTGELFF
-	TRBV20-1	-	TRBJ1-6	CSASGDSSKRYDSPLHF
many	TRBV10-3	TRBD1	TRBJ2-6	CATGQGATGANVLTF
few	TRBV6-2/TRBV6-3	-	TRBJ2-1	CASSHKTNEQFF
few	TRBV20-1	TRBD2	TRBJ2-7	CSARDLAGGGYEQYF
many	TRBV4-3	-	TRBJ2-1	CASSPSTFGKEDEQFF
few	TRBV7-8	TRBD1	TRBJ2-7	CASSSKTGGTYEQYF
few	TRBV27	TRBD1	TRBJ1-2	CASSLTGGDGYTF
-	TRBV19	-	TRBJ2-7	CASSASGAEQYF
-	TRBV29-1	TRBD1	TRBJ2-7	CSARYSGGASYEQYF
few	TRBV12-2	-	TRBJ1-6	CASRFTGATSPLHF
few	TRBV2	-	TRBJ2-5	CASRGGRSETQYF
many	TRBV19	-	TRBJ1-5	CASSIARNQPQHF
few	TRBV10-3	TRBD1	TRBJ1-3	CAISGTGGSGNTIYF
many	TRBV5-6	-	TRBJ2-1	CASSSLGVQLPDNEQFF
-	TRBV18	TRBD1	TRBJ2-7	CASSRDRGYQQYF